What follows describes a single T cell receptor beta chain. Its antigen is not identified. TCRdb analysed the RT-PCR reads with MiXCR anew, one entry per CDR3 protein. The sample carries 710,000 or so distinct CDR3 sequences, roughly 14% recorded once. Per germline, CDR1 MNHNS and CDR2 SASEGT. The CDR3 contains 15 residues. The V gene end was trimmed by 5 bases and the J gene end by 7 bases; junction bases not matched to a gene: 13. The sample comes from a study of response to subunit inactivated influenza vaccine. Overall study results and limits: Authors suggested few new T cells are recruited by each seasonal influenza vaccination.

Sample: PBMCs from blood, taken 11 to 12 days after vaccination. The rearrangement links TRBV6-1 to TRBJ1-2, with 7 bases lining up with TRBD1. This clonotype originated in a man between 45 and 60 years old who received an inactivated influenza vaccine. The CDR3 spells CASSTPDREKGGYTF. In nucleotides, the CDR3 is TGTGCCAGCAGTACCCCAGACAGGGAAAAGGGTGGCTACACCTTC.